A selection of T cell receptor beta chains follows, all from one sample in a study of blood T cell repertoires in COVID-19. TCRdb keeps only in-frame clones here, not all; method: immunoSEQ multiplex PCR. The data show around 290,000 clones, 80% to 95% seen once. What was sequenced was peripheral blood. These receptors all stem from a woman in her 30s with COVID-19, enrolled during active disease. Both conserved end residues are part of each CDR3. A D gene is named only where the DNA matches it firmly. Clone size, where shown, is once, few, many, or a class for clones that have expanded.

TGTGCCAGTACTCCCCGACTAGAGCCTGGAAACACCATATATTTT,CASTPRLEPGNTIYF,TRBV19,TRBJ1-3,NA,NA
TGTGCCAGCAGTTTATCAGTGAACACTGAAGCTTTCTTT,CASSLSVNTEAFF,TRBV28,TRBJ1-1,NA,NA
TGCGCCAGCAGCCTATCGGGACTAGCGGGAGGAAAGACCCAGTACTTC,CASSLSGLAGGKTQYF,TRBV5-1,TRBJ2-5,TRBD2,NA
TGTGCCTGGGACTTCGAGCGGGGAGTAGGGGAGCAGTACTTC,CAWDFERGVGEQYF,TRBV30,TRBJ2-7,TRBD2,NA
TGTGCCAGCTCACCTTCGACAGTGGGTTTTACTAACTATGGCTACACCTTC,CASSPSTVGFTNYGYTF,TRBV18,TRBJ1-2,NA,NA
TGTGCCAGCAGTATTACAGGGAATGAGCAGTTCTTC,CASSITGNEQFF,TRBV27,TRBJ2-1,NA,NA
TGTGCCTGGAGCGCGGACAGACCCTATGGCTACACCTTC,CAWSADRPYGYTF,TRBV30,TRBJ1-2,NA,NA
TGTGCCAGCAGCCAAAACGGTATAACTAATGAAAAACTGTTTTTT,CASSQNGITNEKLFF,TRBV3-1/TRBV3-2,TRBJ1-4,NA,NA
TGTGCCAGCAGCGTAGCGGGGCAGGGGTACACTGAAGCTTTCTTT,CASSVAGQGYTEAFF,TRBV9,TRBJ1-1,NA,NA
TGTGCCAGCAGCTCCGGACTAGCGGATCAAGAGACCCAGTACTTC,CASSSGLADQETQYF,TRBV11-3,TRBJ2-5,TRBD2,few
TGTGCCAGCACTGTCCAGGCAGACTATGGCTACACCTTC,CASTVQADYGYTF,TRBV12-3/TRBV12-4,TRBJ1-2,NA,NA
TGCGCCAGCAGCTCGATGGGACTAGCGGGAGTTGAGCAGTTCTTC,CASSSMGLAGVEQFF,TRBV5-1,TRBJ2-1,TRBD2,NA
TGTGCCAGCAGTTCGACAGGGGGCACTGAAGCTTTCTTT,CASSSTGGTEAFF,TRBV12-3/TRBV12-4,TRBJ1-1,TRBD1,once
TGTGCCACCAGTGACCCACGACAGGGTTCTAACTATGGCTACACCTTC,CATSDPRQGSNYGYTF,TRBV24-1,TRBJ1-2,TRBD1,NA
TGTGCCAGCAGCAAACACGGGACAGGGGGCGGCTACGAGCAGTACTTC,CASSKHGTGGGYEQYF,TRBV3-1/TRBV3-2,TRBJ2-7,TRBD1,NA
TGTGCCAGTAGTGGGCCCCCGGAGGGAAAGACCCAGTACTTC,CASSGPPEGKTQYF,TRBV19,TRBJ2-5,NA,few
TGTGCCAGCAGTACCCCGGGACAGTTTGGAGAAAAACTGTTTTTT,CASSTPGQFGEKLFF,TRBV28,TRBJ1-4,TRBD1,NA
TGTGCCAGCAGCCCTGACAGGGAGGAGGTGCAGCCCCAGCATTTT,CASSPDREEVQPQHF,TRBV7-8,TRBJ1-5,TRBD1,once
TGTGCCAGCACCCCGGGACAGGGAGAGGAAAAACTGTTTTTT,CASTPGQGEEKLFF,TRBV7-9,TRBJ1-4,TRBD1,few
TGTGCCAGCAGCTCGTTCAGGGGGGGGACAGGGATTAGCACTGAAGCTTTCTTT,CASSSFRGGTGISTEAFF,TRBV11-2,TRBJ1-1,TRBD1,NA
TGCGCCAGCAGCCTGAGAGATAGCGGGAGCTCCTACAATGAGCAGTTCTTC,CASSLRDSGSSYNEQFF,TRBV5-1,TRBJ2-1,TRBD2,NA
TGTGCCAGTAGTACGTCGAGTGCGCGGGAGGGCCAGTTCTTC,CASSTSSAREGQFF,TRBV19,TRBJ2-1,TRBD2,NA
TGCGCCAGCAGCTTGAGGTCAGGGGGCAATCAGCCCCAGCATTTT,CASSLRSGGNQPQHF,TRBV5-1,TRBJ1-5,NA,NA
TGCGCCAGCAGCTTGGATTTCTCTAAAGCTTTCTTT,CASSLDFSKAFF,TRBV5-1,TRBJ1-1,NA,once
TGTGCCAGCAGCCTAGGGACTGGAGACACAGATACGCAGTATTTT,CASSLGTGDTDTQYF,TRBV5-6,TRBJ2-3,NA,NA
TGTGCCAGCAGCAAAGTTGGCGGGAGCTCCTACAATGAGCAGTTCTTC,CASSKVGGSSYNEQFF,TRBV21-1,TRBJ2-1,NA,NA
TGCGCCAGCAGCTTCGACCCCAACCAGGCCGGGGAGCTGTTTTTT,CASSFDPNQAGELFF,TRBV5-1,TRBJ2-2,NA,NA
TGTGCCAGCAGCTTAATTCAGGGGCCCCAAGAGACCCAGTACTTC,CASSLIQGPQETQYF,TRBV11-2,TRBJ2-5,NA,NA
TGTGCCAGCAGTTTTTGGGGGACAGGCAATAATTCACCCCTCCACTTT,CASSFWGTGNNSPLHF,TRBV28,TRBJ1-6,TRBD1,NA
TGTGCCAGCAGCCCCCGGGGCGGGGATCGGACTGAAGCTTTCTTT,CASSPRGGDRTEAFF,TRBV9,TRBJ1-1,NA,NA
TGCGCCAGCAGCTTGGAACAGGGGGAAAAACTGTTTTTT,CASSLEQGEKLFF,TRBV5-1,TRBJ1-4,TRBD1,NA
TGTGCCAGCAGTTTAGGAGACAGAGACAATCAGCCCCAGCATTTT,CASSLGDRDNQPQHF,TRBV28,TRBJ1-5,NA,NA
TGTGCCAGCAGTTTCAGGGGGGCTAACTATGGCTACACCTTC,CASSFRGANYGYTF,TRBV27,TRBJ1-2,TRBD1,NA
TGTGCCAGCAGCAATATCCTCCATGAGCAGTTCTTC,CASSNILHEQFF,TRBV7-9,TRBJ2-1,NA,once
TGTGCCAGCAGACAACAGGGTGGATCAGATACGCAGTATTTT,CASRQQGGSDTQYF,TRBV3-1/TRBV3-2,TRBJ2-3,NA,NA
TGTGCCAGCAGATATACAGGGGGAACTGAAGCTTTCTTT,CASRYTGGTEAFF,TRBV6-5,TRBJ1-1,TRBD1,NA
TGTGCCAGCAGCCAAGCCGGGACAGGGCCTAACTATGGCTACACCTTC,CASSQAGTGPNYGYTF,TRBV3-1/TRBV3-2,TRBJ1-2,TRBD1,NA
TGTGCCAGCAGTCCCGGTGTCCAGGGAGGTTATGGCTACACCTTC,CASSPGVQGGYGYTF,TRBV6-6,TRBJ1-2,NA,NA
TGCGCCAGCAGCCCATTACAGGGTTCGAACACTGAAGCTTTCTTT,CASSPLQGSNTEAFF,TRBV5-1,TRBJ1-1,NA,NA
TGTGCCAGCAGCTTAGGGGCTAGCAATAGCTACGAGCAGTACTTC,CASSLGASNSYEQYF,TRBV11-2,TRBJ2-7,NA,NA
TGTGCCAGCAGTCTCCGGACAGGGGGCTACGAGCAGTACTTC,CASSLRTGGYEQYF,TRBV27,TRBJ2-7,TRBD1,NA